The present entry profiles one T cell receptor beta chain with its context. Its specificity is not known. This sample also contains other DNA sequences that code for the same CDR3. Isolated RNA was reverse transcribed in full, so expressed TCRB transcripts were sequenced. Naive, central memory and regulatory T cell samples yielded around 3.4 million reads on average. Data came from immunoSEQ multiplex PCR; TCRdb stores just in-frame clones and leaves some out. The table records over 350,000 clones, around 15% of them present only once. The CDR3 loop spans 13 amino acids. Germline lookup yields CDR1 GTSNPN and CDR2 SVGIG (reference sequence). V gave up 5 bases and J gave up 4 bases; unmatched junction bases: 5. This record belongs to a study of beta chain features in type 1 diabetes. Looking at the study overall: The number of sorted cells examined across all samples was some 98,000,000. The study, taken as a whole, reports: Naive, central memory and regulatory TCRB repertoires appeared more similar among patients than healthy donors. Lower insertion and higher deletion counts appeared at VDJ junctions in type 1 diabetes patients.

This chain links TRBV30 with TRBJ1-5; 7 bases map to TRBD1. The sequence derives from a woman aged 18-29 years in good health. The sample comprised naive CD4+ T cells from blood. For the CDR3, the DNA is TGTGCCTGGCGACAGGGAGGAAATCAGCCCCAGCATTTT. This codes for CAWRQGGNQPQHF. The complete variable domain, with remaining parts taken from reference TRBV30 and TRBJ1-5, reads SQTIHQWPATLVQPVGSPLSLECTVEGTSNPNLYWYRQAAGRGLQLLFYSVGIGQISSEVPQNLSASRPQDRQFILSSKKLLLSDSGFYLCAWRQGGNQPQHFGDGTRLSIL.